One and the same sample provided the 10 T cell receptor beta chains below, sequenced in a study of CD8 T cell repertoires and HIV-1 epitope variants. Which antigens these TCRs recognize remains unknown. The repertoire was sequenced with immunoSEQ multiplex PCR; TCRdb's copy has only in-frame clones and lacks some. There are about 5,600 clones in the sample; under 70% occur only once, and roughly two fifths lies in the top ten. Sequenced: cultured CD8+ T cells derived from PBMCs. Receptor source: a male donor with HIV.

This clone came up a few times. The chain uses TRBV19 and TRBJ2-5, with TRBD1 matching 8 bases. There are 14 residues in the CDR3. V shed 8 bases and J 2 bases; nucleotides not matched to a gene: 7. The V gene's germline CDR1 is LNHDA and CDR2 SQIVND (reference sequence). CDR3 in amino acids: CASGPGQVQETQYF. The CDR3 bases are TGTGCCAGTGGACCGGGACAGGTACAAGAGACCCAGTACTTC.

The rearrangement links TRBV15 to TRBJ2-5, with 8 bases fitting TRBD2. CDR1 is LNHNV and CDR2 is YYDKDF in the germline V gene (reference sequence). The CDR3 runs to 15 residues. V dropped 8 bases and J dropped 5; count of bases not matched to a gene: 13. The CDR3 DNA follows: TGTGCCACCCTTATATCGGGAGGGGTATTGGAGACCCAGTACTTC. It codes for CATLISGGVLETQYF. Filled out from reference TRBV15 and TRBJ2-5, the complete variable domain reads DAMVIQNPRYQVTQFGKPVTLSCSQTLNHNVMYWYQQKSSQAPKLLFHYYDKDFNNEADTPDNFQSRRPNTSFCFLDIRSPGLGDTAMYLCATLISGGVLETQYFGPGTRLLVL.

This clone was picked up a small number of times. This chain joins TRBV5-4 and TRBJ1-1, with D unresolved. The V and J ends lost 0 bases and 1 base respectively, with 4 bases between them. The CDR3 length is 13 residues. Germline-derived CDR1 and CDR2 are SGHNT and YYREEE (reference sequence). The CDR3 coding sequence is TGTGCCAGCAGCTTGGGGGGGAACACTGAAGCTTTCTTT. Translating it yields CASSLGGNTEAFF.

The chain recombines TRBV9 with TRBJ2-1; 8 positions match TRBD2. The trim removed 4 bases at V and 2 bases at J, leaving 5 bases unmatched. Germline values: CDR1 SGDLS, CDR2 YYNGEE. This CDR3 comprises 15 residues. CDR3 loop: CASSTSGGPYNEQFF. CDR3 bases: TGTGCCAGCAGCACGTCGGGGGGGCCCTACAATGAGCAGTTCTTC.

This clone occurred once. The V and J genes are TRBV28 and TRBJ2-1; D ambiguous. The CDR3 is 12 residues long. Trimming stripped 7 bases from V and 4 bases from J, with 8 bases between. CDR1 MDHEN and CDR2 SYDVKM come from the germline V gene. CDR3 coding DNA: TGTGCCAGCATAGACTCATACAATGAGCAGTTCTTC. Protein: CASIDSYNEQFF. The full variable domain, rest sourced from reference TRBV28 and TRBJ2-1, is DVKVTQSSRYLVKRTGEKVFLECVQDMDHENMFWYRQDPGLGLRLIYFSYDVKMKEKGDIPEGYSVSREKKERFSLILESASTNQTSMYLCASIDSYNEQFFGPGTRLTVL.

The chain combines TRBV29-1 with TRBJ2-7, with a possible D match to TRBD1 (6 bases). This CDR3 region has 9 residues. In germline, CDR1 is SQVTM, CDR2 ANQGSEA. V lost 6 bases, J lost 13 bases, and 13 bases lay in between. CDR3 sequence reads: CSVTGHGYF. The CDR3 region has the DNA TGCAGCGTGACAGGACACGGCTACTTC.

The chain joins TRBV27 to TRBJ2-2; a possible D gene is TRBD2 (6 bases). The CDR3 is 16 residues long. V gave up 4 bases and J gave up 0 bases, with 12 bases separating them. Germline loops: CDR1 MNHEY, CDR2 SMNVEV (reference sequence). As DNA, the CDR3 is TGTGCCAGCAGTTCCATAGCGGAAGCGAACACCGGGGAGCTGTTTTTT. As protein: CASSSIAEANTGELFF.

The V and J genes are TRBV28 and TRBJ1-3, with D possibly being TRBD1 (5 bases). This CDR3 spans 13 amino acids. The germline V gene has CDR1 MDHEN and CDR2 SYDVKM. V gave up 3 bases and J gave up 4 bases, with 7 bases separating them. The CDR3, as DNA: TGTGCCAGCAGTTTTCAGGGCGGAAACACCATATATTTT. It translates to CASSFQGGNTIYF.

The CDR3, as DNA: TGTGCCAGCAGTTTTGTCGAAACTTCAGATACGCAGTATTTT. It translates to CASSFVETSDTQYF. The chain is built from TRBV28 and TRBJ2-3; D gene ambiguous. The CDR3 loop spans 14 amino acids. V lost 3 bases, J lost 4 bases, and 11 bases lay in between. From germline, CDR1 is MDHEN and CDR2 SYDVKM.

J is TRBJ1-2 and V is TRBV28; 7 nucleotides align to TRBD1. V lost 5 bases, J lost 6 bases, and 12 bases stayed unmatched. Germline CDR1 MDHEN, CDR2 SYDVKM. The CDR3 is made up of 15 amino acids. CDR3 loop: CASSPRETGINGYTF. The CDR3 coding sequence is TGTGCCAGCAGTCCCAGGGAGACAGGGATTAATGGCTACACCTTC.